The rows below give T cell receptor beta chains drawn from one sample of a study of OX40 agonist ivuxolimab in advanced cancers. Only in-frame clones appear in the TCRdb table, and some are missing; sequencing was by immunoSEQ multiplex PCR. The table has roughly 40,000 clones, 85% to 90% seen once; the top ten hold 4.5% to 6%. Sequencing was performed on CD4+ or CD8+ T cells sorted from blood, taken in a trial of the OX40 agonist ivuxolimab. All receptors come from an adult with an advanced solid tumor such as melanoma, head and neck, liver or kidney cancer. CDR3s include the opening cysteine and the closing phenylalanine or tryptophan. The order of the fields is J gene, clone size, D gene, V gene, CDR3 protein, CDR3 DNA. D genes are given only for firm matches. The size field is filled for only some rows; it gives once, few, many or a size class.

TRBJ2-1 - - TRBV5-1 CASTPLRSGFDEQFF TGCGCCAGCACCCCCCTGAGGTCTGGGTTCGATGAGCAGTTCTTC
TRBJ1-6 - - TRBV19 CASSPGAGNSPLHF TGTGCCAGTAGTCCGGGGGCTGGGAATTCACCCCTCCACTTT
TRBJ2-7 - - TRBV5-4 CASSLGGSSGYSYEQYF TGTGCCAGCAGCTTGGGAGGTAGTAGCGGCTACTCCTACGAGCAGTACTTC
TRBJ1-2 - - TRBV29-1 CSVSTTNYGYTF TGCAGCGTTAGTACTACTAACTATGGCTACACCTTC
TRBJ2-1 - - TRBV9 CASSLTHGEQFF TGTGCCAGCAGCCTCACTCATGGGGAGCAGTTCTTC
TRBJ2-1 - - TRBV4-2 CASSHDIADSSHNEQFF TGTGCCAGCAGCCATGACATAGCGGATTCCTCCCACAATGAGCAGTTCTTC
TRBJ2-3 once - TRBV10-3 CAIGTSGDTQYF TGTGCCATCGGGACTTCGGGGGATACGCAGTATTTT
TRBJ2-2 - - TRBV30 CAWSVWRGNTGELFF TGTGCCTGGAGTGTATGGCGCGGAAACACCGGGGAGCTGTTTTTT
TRBJ2-3 - - TRBV28 CASSLVGIKGDTQYF TGTGCCAGCAGTTTAGTTGGGATAAAGGGAGATACGCAGTATTTT
TRBJ2-3 - TRBD2 TRBV30 CAWSIGLANTDTQYF TGTGCCTGGAGTATCGGACTAGCGAACACAGATACGCAGTATTTT
TRBJ1-6 - TRBD1 TRBV5-4 CASSFGTVNSPLHF TGTGCCAGCAGCTTTGGGACAGTTAATTCACCCCTCCACTTT
TRBJ2-7 - TRBD2 TRBV13 CASSLTPTSGSSYEQYF TGTGCCAGCAGCCTCACCCCTACTAGCGGTAGCTCCTACGAGCAGTACTTC
TRBJ2-2 - TRBD1 TRBV5-6 CASSPLGTGSSGELFF TGTGCCAGCAGCCCCCTAGGGACAGGGTCATCCGGGGAGCTGTTTTTT
TRBJ1-6 - - TRBV30 CAWSVPRTPRGNSPLHF TGTGCCTGGAGTGTTCCTCGGACACCGAGAGGAAATTCACCCCTCCACTTT
TRBJ1-2 - - TRBV6-1 CASSKGGFYGYTF TGTGCCAGCAGCAAGGGGGGTTTCTATGGCTACACCTTC
TRBJ2-3 - - TRBV9 CASSVGSGGTGTDTQYF TGTGCCAGCAGCGTAGGATCTGGCGGGACGGGCACAGATACGCAGTATTTT
TRBJ2-1 - - TRBV6-1 CASRSLGNEQFF TGTGCCAGCAGGTCCCTTGGGAATGAGCAGTTCTTC
TRBJ1-2 once - TRBV21-1 CASRGPPFTYGYTF TGTGCCAGCAGGGGACCGCCTTTCACCTATGGCTACACCTTC
TRBJ1-5 - - TRBV9 CASSPRDFYQPQHF TGTGCCAGCAGCCCGAGGGACTTCTATCAGCCCCAGCATTTT
TRBJ2-2 - - TRBV11-3 CASSLSQGRTGELFF TGTGCCAGCAGCTTAAGCCAGGGAAGGACCGGGGAGCTGTTTTTT
TRBJ2-7 - TRBD2 TRBV9 CASSVAAGALSYEQYF TGTGCCAGCAGCGTAGCCGCGGGAGCTCTTTCCTACGAGCAGTACTTC
TRBJ2-3 - TRBD2 TRBV6-6 CASGTKADTQYF TGTGCCAGCGGGACTAAAGCAGATACGCAGTATTTT
TRBJ2-7 - TRBD2 TRBV2 CASLSWVAGASEQYF TGTGCCAGCCTAAGCTGGGTAGCGGGAGCCTCCGAGCAGTACTTC
TRBJ2-7 once TRBD2 TRBV9 CASSPGTSGTYEQYF TGTGCCAGCAGCCCCGGGACTAGCGGGACTTACGAGCAGTACTTC
TRBJ1-2 - - TRBV5-1 CASSFDPPNGYTF TGCGCCAGCAGCTTTGACCCTCCAAATGGCTACACCTTC
TRBJ1-5 few - TRBV30 CAWSEQGNQPQHF TGTGCCTGGAGTGAACAGGGCAATCAGCCCCAGCATTTT
TRBJ2-5 once - TRBV18 CASSPRPQAWETQYF TGTGCCAGCTCACCACGCCCCCAGGCTTGGGAGACCCAGTACTTC
TRBJ1-1 - - TRBV5-1 CASSLGSPGANTEAFF TGCGCCAGCAGCTTGGGGAGTCCAGGGGCAAACACTGAAGCTTTCTTT
TRBJ2-4 - TRBD2 TRBV6-5 CASSYSGKGKNIQYF TGTGCCAGCAGTTATAGCGGGAAGGGCAAAAACATTCAGTACTTC
TRBJ1-5 - - TRBV5-5 CASSLGALGQPQHF TGTGCCAGCAGCTTGGGGGCACTCGGCCAGCCCCAGCATTTT
TRBJ2-3 - - TRBV30 CAWSVQPTQYF TGTGCCTGGAGTGTACAGCCGACGCAGTATTTT
TRBJ1-2 - - TRBV29-1 CSVGTVYGYTF TGCAGCGTTGGGACAGTCTATGGCTACACCTTC
TRBJ1-1 - TRBD1 TRBV5-1 CASSRQGENTEAFF TGCGCCAGCAGCCGACAGGGGGAAAACACTGAAGCTTTCTTT
TRBJ2-1 - - TRBV11-2 CASSLELQGGQFF TGTGCCAGCAGCTTAGAGTTACAGGGTGGGCAGTTCTTC
TRBJ2-7 - - TRBV19 CASSIGPANYEQYF TGTGCCAGTAGTATCGGGCCGGCCAACTACGAGCAGTACTTC
TRBJ2-1 - - TRBV27 CASSTSRGVYNEQFF TGTGCCAGCAGTACCTCTAGGGGGGTTTACAATGAGCAGTTCTTC
TRBJ2-2 - - TRBV6-5 CASSYPAGELFF TGTGCCAGCAGTTACCCTGCCGGGGAGCTGTTTTTT
TRBJ2-7 - TRBD2 TRBV9 CASSPGLAGGPNIMNSYYEQYF TGTGCCAGCAGCCCCGGACTAGCGGGAGGGCCTAACATTATGAACTCTTACTACGAGCAGTACTTC
TRBJ1-5 - - TRBV21-1 CASSVLLGSNQPQHF TGTGCCAGCAGCGTCCTCCTAGGGAGCAATCAGCCCCAGCATTTT
TRBJ2-1 - TRBD1 TRBV7-9 CASSSDRGQSYNEQFF TGTGCCAGCAGCTCCGACAGGGGCCAGTCTTACAATGAGCAGTTCTTC
TRBJ2-7 - - TRBV18 CASSPGPLGGEQYF TGTGCCAGCTCCCCGGGCCCCCTGGGGGGCGAGCAGTACTTC
TRBJ2-2 - TRBD2 TRBV30 CAWSLGPGGYTGELFF TGTGCCTGGAGCCTAGGCCCGGGAGGATATACCGGGGAGCTGTTTTTT
TRBJ1-2 - - TRBV29-1 CSVTFPYPNYGYTF TGCAGCGTCACCTTTCCGTATCCAAACTATGGCTACACCTTC
TRBJ2-7 - - TRBV11-2 CASSLHSIEQYF TGTGCCAGCAGCCTCCACTCGATAGAGCAGTACTTC
TRBJ1-2 - TRBD1 TRBV6-6 CASSYIDRGGYTF TGTGCCAGCAGTTACATAGACAGGGGCGGCTACACCTTC
TRBJ2-1 - - TRBV28 CASLDGGRYYNEQFF TGTGCCAGCCTTGACGGGGGACGGTACTACAATGAGCAGTTCTTC
TRBJ1-1 - - TRBV10-1 CASSESGNTEAFF TGCGCCAGCAGTGAGTCGGGGAACACTGAAGCTTTCTTT
TRBJ1-5 - - TRBV6-1 CASTPFGGSNQPQHF TGTGCCAGCACCCCTTTCGGGGGATCGAATCAGCCCCAGCATTTT
TRBJ2-6 - - TRBV5-1 CASTRASLRSGANVLTF TGCGCCAGCACCCGGGCCTCCCTGAGGTCTGGGGCCAACGTCCTGACTTTC
TRBJ2-7 once TRBD2 TRBV27 CASSPSGRAYEQYF TGTGCCAGCAGTCCTAGCGGGAGAGCCTACGAGCAGTACTTC
TRBJ1-5 - TRBD1 TRBV18 CASSPTGNQPQHF TGTGCCAGCTCACCGACAGGGAATCAGCCCCAGCATTTT
TRBJ2-5 - TRBD1 TRBV5-1 CASSLRQGGETQYF TGCGCCAGCAGCCTGCGACAGGGTGGGGAGACCCAGTACTTC
TRBJ1-2 - - TRBV9 CASSVGTGTF -